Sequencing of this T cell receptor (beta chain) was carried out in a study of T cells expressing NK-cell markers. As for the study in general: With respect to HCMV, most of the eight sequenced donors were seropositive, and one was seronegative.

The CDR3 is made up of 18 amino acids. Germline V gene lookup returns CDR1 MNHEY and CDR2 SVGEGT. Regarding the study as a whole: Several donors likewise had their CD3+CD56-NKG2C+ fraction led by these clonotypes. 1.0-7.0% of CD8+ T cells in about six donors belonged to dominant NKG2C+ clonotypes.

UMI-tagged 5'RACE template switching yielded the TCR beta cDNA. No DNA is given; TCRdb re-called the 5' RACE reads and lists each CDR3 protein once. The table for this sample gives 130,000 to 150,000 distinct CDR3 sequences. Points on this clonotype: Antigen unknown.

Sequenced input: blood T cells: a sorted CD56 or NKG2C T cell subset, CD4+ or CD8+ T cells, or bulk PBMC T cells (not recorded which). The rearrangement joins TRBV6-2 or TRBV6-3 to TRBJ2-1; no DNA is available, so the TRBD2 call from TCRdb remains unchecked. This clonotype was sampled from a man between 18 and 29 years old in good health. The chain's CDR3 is CASSYSGGTSGPGDEQFF.